The TCR beta chain described here comes from a study of early T cells in non-severe SARS-CoV-2 infection. This clonotype was observed many times. Per the germline V gene, CDR1 is MNHEY and CDR2 is SVGAGI. Trimming cost V 4 bases and J 0 bases, with 16 bases left between them. The length of the CDR3 is 17 residues. In the library, individual cDNA molecules carried attached unique molecular identifiers. TCRdb passed the 5' RACE reads through MiXCR, listing each CDR3 protein once. The sample holds around 25,000 distinct CDR3 sequences, around 5.4% seen once. The specimen sequenced was whole blood. The chain couples TRBV6-5 to TRBJ1-5; D might be TRBD1 (5 bases). The origin of this receptor is an adult who was a healthcare worker with PCR-confirmed SARS-CoV-2 infection or an uninfected control (not recorded which). CDR3 DNA sequence: TGTGCCAGCAGTTCTTATAGGACAAAAAATAGCAATCAGCCCCAGCATTTT. It codes for CASSSYRTKNSNQPQHF.